These 21 T cell receptor beta chains were all obtained from the same sample, sequenced in a study of CD8 T cells in Susac syndrome. Random hexamers were used to reverse transcribe an amount of 0.5 to 1 ug RNA. TCRdb re-called the immunoSEQ multiplex PCR reads through MiXCR, storing one row per CDR3 protein. Of tens of thousands of distinct CDR3 sequences in the sample, 85% to 95% are singletons; the top ten hold around 0.52%. The sample consisted of CD4+ T cells from PBMCs. These receptors came from a human donor with Susac syndrome.

This chain joins TRBV28 and TRBJ2-7; possibly TRBD1 or TRBD2 for D (5 bases each). Germline values: CDR1 MDHEN, CDR2 SYDVKM. This CDR3 has 15 amino acids. Trimming shortened V by 6 bases and J by 2 bases, and 17 bases separated the two germline ends. This chain's CDR3 is CASRAPGRATYEQYF. In nucleotides, the CDR3 is TGTGCCAGCAGGGCCCCGGGGCGGGCAACCTACGAGCAGTACTTC.

The chain combines TRBV20-1 with TRBJ1-3, with D uncertain. V was cut by 1 base and J by 2 bases, with 0 bases left in between. Germline values: CDR1 DFQATT, CDR2 SNEGSKA (reference sequence). This CDR3 has 11 amino acids. The CDR3 reads CSARAGNTIYF. Written as DNA, the CDR3 is TGCAGTGCTAGAGCTGGAAACACCATATATTTT.

This sequence joins TRBV7-6 and TRBJ2-5; TRBD2 is a possible D gene (6 bases). CDR1 and CDR2 (germline): SGHVS, FNYEAQ. The V end was cut by 5 bases, the J end by 0 bases, with 10 bases between. This CDR3 spans 14 amino acids. The CDR3 DNA reads as TGTGCCAGCAGCCTAGGACTACACCAAGAGACCCAGTACTTC. Translating it yields CASSLGLHQETQYF.

The gene calls are TRBV20-1 and TRBJ2-3, with TRBD2 matching over 13 bases. Germline V gene sequence: CDR1 DFQATT, CDR2 SNEGSKA (reference sequence). This CDR3 is built from 15 residues. The trim removed 6 bases at V and 5 bases at J, leaving 8 bases unmatched. CDR3 sequence reads: CSAQGLAGRVDTQYF. CDR3 sequence (DNA): TGCAGTGCACAGGGACTAGCGGGAAGGGTAGATACGCAGTATTTT.

The chain joins TRBV6-6 to TRBJ2-7; the match to TRBD2 covers 9 bases. Looked up from germline, CDR1 is MNHNY and CDR2 is SVGAGI (reference sequence). The CDR3 has 15 amino acids. V lost 1 base, J lost 2 bases, and 3 bases stayed unmatched. The CDR3 DNA reads as TGTGCCAGCAGTTACTTACGCGGGGGGGCCTACGAGCAGTACTTC. Translated, it gives CASSYLRGGAYEQYF.

The CDR3 DNA follows: TGTGCCAGCAGCCGGACAGGGCGCCGACAAAACTATGGCTACACCTTC. The encoded protein is CASSRTGRRQNYGYTF. J is TRBJ1-2 and V is TRBV12-3 or TRBV12-4; TRBD1 matches at 8 bases. With 6 bases clipped from V and 2 bases from J, the junction kept 11 bases outside the gene matches. CDR3 size: 16 residues.

The chain recombines TRBV3-1 with TRBJ2-7, with D hard to call. The CDR3 is made up of 14 amino acids. Germline-derived CDR1 and CDR2 are LGHDT and YNNKEL (reference sequence). The V and J ends lost 5 bases and 1 base respectively, with 12 bases between them. The CDR3 is CASSDTRVSYEQYF. The DNA for the CDR3 is TGTGCCAGCAGCGACACCAGAGTTTCCTACGAGCAGTACTTC.

The chain combines TRBV29-1 with TRBJ1-1; the D gene is possibly TRBD1 (6 bases). This CDR3 is 13 amino acids long. The germline gives CDR1 SQVTM, CDR2 ANQGSEA. V gave up 5 bases and J gave up 5 bases, with 15 bases separating them. For the CDR3, the DNA is TGCAGCGTTACAAAGGGGGGGCTGACTGAAGCTTTCTTT. Its translation is CSVTKGGLTEAFF.

This clonotype has just a few counts. A read error may account for a junction end that differs from germline. The chain carries TRBV6-1 and TRBJ2-5, with 8 bases fitting TRBD2. The germline gives CDR1 MNHNS, CDR2 SASEGT. The CDR3 covers 14 residues. CDR3 sequence: CASSQAGEQETQYF. In DNA form, the CDR3 reads TGTGCCAGCAGTCAAGCGGGAGAACAAGAGACCCAGTACTTC.

This clonotype is a singleton in its sample. The chain is built from TRBV12-3 or TRBV12-4 and TRBJ2-5; D is perhaps TRBD1 or TRBD2 (5 bases each). V lost 7 bases and J lost 5, with 17 bases in between. The CDR3 length is 14 residues. CDR3 loop: CASTRRGVEETQYF. The CDR3 DNA sequence: TGTGCCAGCACCAGGCGAGGGGTCGAGGAGACCCAGTACTTC.

The rearrangement uses TRBV5-1 and TRBJ2-7; TRBD2 aligns across 7 bases. Trimming took 4 bases from V and 2 from J; bases not matched to a gene: 9. The CDR3 length is 15 residues. Germline V gene data show CDR1 as SGHRS and CDR2 as YFSETQ. CDR3 coding DNA: TGCGCCAGCAGCCCAGGAAGGGACTACACCTACGAGCAGTACTTC. Its protein product is CASSPGRDYTYEQYF. Full variable domain (remainder filled in from reference TRBV5-1 and TRBJ2-7): KAGVTQTPRYLIKTRGQQVTLSCSPISGHRSVSWYQQTPGQGLQFLFEYFSETQRNKGNFPGRFSGRQFSNSRSEMNVSTLELGDSALYLCASSPGRDYTYEQYFGPGTRLTVT.

This clonotype was detected a few times. This rearrangement joins TRBV5-4 to TRBJ2-7, with D maybe TRBD2 (6 bases). V was pared by 7 bases and J by 3 bases, with 11 bases between. Germline V gives CDR1 SGHNT, CDR2 YYREEE (reference sequence). The CDR3 loop spans 12 amino acids. The CDR3 sequence is CASSGGGYEQYF. The CDR3 DNA reads TGTGCCAGCTCTGGGGGAGGCTACGAGCAGTACTTC.

The chain joins TRBV19 to TRBJ2-2; 8 nucleotides match TRBD1. Per the germline V gene, CDR1 is LNHDA and CDR2 is SQIVND (reference sequence). The CDR3 sequence is 16 residues long. The junction had 11 bases not matched to a gene; V was cut back by 4 bases and J by 7 bases. The CDR3 nucleotides read TGTGCCAGTAGTAGACCCAACCAGGGGGCCGGCGGGGAGCTGTTTTTT. Its translation: CASSRPNQGAGGELFF.

The chain has TRBV4-2 and TRBJ2-7, with 9 bases lining up with TRBD1. The germline V gene encodes CDR1 LGHNA and CDR2 YNFKEQ. J gave up 5 bases and V 3 bases, and 11 bases lay outside the gene matches. The CDR3 covers 16 residues. CDR3 sequence (DNA): TGTGCCAGCAGCCAGCCCCGCGGGACAGGGTATGACGAGCAGTACTTC. Amino acid sequence: CASSQPRGTGYDEQYF.

This clonotype has a single count. The chain is built from TRBV7-2 and TRBJ2-7, with 9 bases that match TRBD2. The V segment lost 2 bases and the J segment 3 bases; nucleotides outside the gene matches: 8. The germline gives CDR1 SGHTA, CDR2 FQGNSA. The CDR3 is 16 residues long. This chain's CDR3 is CASSLTSPAGGYEQYF. In DNA, the CDR3 is TGTGCCAGCAGCTTAACAAGCCCAGCGGGAGGCTACGAGCAGTACTTC.

The chain carries TRBV5-4 and TRBJ2-3; D is ambiguous. Germline V lookup: CDR1 SGHNT, CDR2 YYREEE (reference sequence). The CDR3 sequence is 12 residues long. V was clipped by 8 bases and J by 6 bases, with 13 bases between them. The CDR3 loop is CASRRSEDTQYF. The CDR3 nucleotides are TGTGCCAGTCGGCGGAGTGAGGATACGCAGTATTTT.

The chain has TRBV6-2 or TRBV6-3 and TRBJ2-7; no firm D call. CDR1 MNHEY and CDR2 SVGEGT come from the germline V gene. The CDR3 consists of 12 residues. Trimming stripped 6 bases from V and 3 bases from J, with 9 bases between. The CDR3 DNA sequence: TGTGCCAGCAGCCAAAAGGTCTACGAGCAGTACTTC. This codes for CASSQKVYEQYF.

The genes are TRBV28 and TRBJ2-3; TRBD2 agrees at 7 bases. Unmatched junction bases numbered 14, after V lost 2 bases and J lost 9 bases. CDR1 is MDHEN and CDR2 is SYDVKM in the germline V gene. The CDR3 runs to 16 residues. The CDR3 DNA follows: TGTGCCAGCAGTTTACAGGGACTAAGCGGGCCAGGGACGCAGTATTTT. Translated, it gives CASSLQGLSGPGTQYF. The whole variable domain, filled in from reference TRBV28 and TRBJ2-3, reads DVKVTQSSRYLVKRTGEKVFLECVQDMDHENMFWYRQDPGLGLRLIYFSYDVKMKEKGDIPEGYSVSREKKERFSLILESASTNQTSMYLCASSLQGLSGPGTQYFGPGTRLTVL.

V is TRBV9 and J is TRBJ2-1; either TRBD1 or TRBD2 may fit D (6 bases each). V shed 0 bases and J shed 2 bases, with 9 bases lying between them. Germline CDR1 reads SGDLS; CDR2 reads YYNGEE. CDR3 length: 15 amino acids. In DNA, the CDR3 is TGTGCCAGCAGCGTAGATGGGGGGCCCTACAATGAGCAGTTCTTC. It is translated as CASSVDGGPYNEQFF.

V gene TRBV3-1 combines with J gene TRBJ2-3; D possibly corresponds to TRBD1 (6 bases). Germline values: CDR1 LGHDT, CDR2 YNNKEL (reference sequence). Between the trimmed V and J ends, which lost 4 bases and 6 bases, there was a span of 17 bases. The CDR3 is made up of 15 amino acids. The CDR3 DNA reads TGTGCCAGCAGCCGAGGACAGCCCGGACCCGATACGCAGTATTTT. This translates into CASSRGQPGPDTQYF.

The rearrangement joins TRBV20-1 to TRBJ2-2; D is unclear. Trimming shortened V by 1 base and J by 4 bases, and 7 bases separated the two germline ends. The germline V gene encodes CDR1 DFQATT and CDR2 SNEGSKA (reference sequence). This CDR3 has 13 amino acids. The CDR3 sequence: CSARVFGTGELFF. The CDR3, as DNA: TGCAGTGCTAGAGTCTTTGGCACCGGGGAGCTGTTTTTT.